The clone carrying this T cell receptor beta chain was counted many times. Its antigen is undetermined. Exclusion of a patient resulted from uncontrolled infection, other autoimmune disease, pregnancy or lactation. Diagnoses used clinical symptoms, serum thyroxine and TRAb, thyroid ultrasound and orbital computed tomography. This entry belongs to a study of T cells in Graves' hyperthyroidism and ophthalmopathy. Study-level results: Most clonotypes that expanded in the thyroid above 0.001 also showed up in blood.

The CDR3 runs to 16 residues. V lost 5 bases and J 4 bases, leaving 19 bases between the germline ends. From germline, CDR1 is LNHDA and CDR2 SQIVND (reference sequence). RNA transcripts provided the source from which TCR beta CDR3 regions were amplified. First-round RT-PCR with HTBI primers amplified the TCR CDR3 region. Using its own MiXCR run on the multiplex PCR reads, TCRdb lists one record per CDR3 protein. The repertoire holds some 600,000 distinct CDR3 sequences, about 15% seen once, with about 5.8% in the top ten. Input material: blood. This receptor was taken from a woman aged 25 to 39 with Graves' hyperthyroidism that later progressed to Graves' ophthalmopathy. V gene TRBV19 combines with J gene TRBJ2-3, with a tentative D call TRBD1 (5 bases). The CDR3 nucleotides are TGTGCCAGTAGTCTACAGGTCCTGAAGGGCGCAGATACGCAGTATTTT. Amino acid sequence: CASSLQVLKGADTQYF. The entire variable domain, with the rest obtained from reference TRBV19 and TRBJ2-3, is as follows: DGGITQSPKYLFRKEGQNVTLSCEQNLNHDAMYWYRQDPGQGLRLIYYSQIVNDFQKGDIAEGYSVSREKKESFPLTVTSAQKNPTAFYLCASSLQVLKGADTQYFGPGTRLTVL.